This TCR beta chain was retrieved from a study of cytomegalovirus exposure and HLA in healthy donors. At the level of the study: Earlier, some 170 million T cells were analyzed, and about 120 million unique TCR beta sequences were found among them.

This CDR3 has 14 amino acids. The germline V and J ends were trimmed by 5 bases and 0 bases, with 10 bases remaining between them. Germline V lookup: CDR1 SEHNR, CDR2 FQNEAQ (reference sequence). Primers: 60 Vbeta forward and 13 Jbeta reverse. Using immunoSEQ multiplex PCR, the repertoire was profiled, and TCRdb retains in-frame clones only, with some absent. Its table records under 50,000 clones. This TCR derives from a male donor in good health and CMV-seronegative. The rearrangement links TRBV7-9 to TRBJ1-1, with D perhaps TRBD1 (6 bases). Input material: PBMCs. The CDR3 is CASSVQGVNTEAFF. CDR3 nucleotide sequence: TGTGCCAGCAGCGTACAGGGAGTGAACACTGAAGCTTTCTTT.